This T cell receptor (beta chain) was found in a study of early T cells in non-severe SARS-CoV-2 infection. Background on the study: Chains were unpaired, as sequencing was done on bulk RNA from unsorted whole blood. Study results and limitations: Matching against VDJdb likely underestimated virus-specific expansions, favoring anti-spike CD8.

Researchers attached unique molecular identifiers to individual cDNA molecules. MiXCR, run by TCRdb on the 5' RACE reads, gives a single entry per CDR3 protein. The data show tens of thousands of distinct CDR3 sequences, approximately 4.4% seen once. This clonotype was seen many times. Its specificity is not known. This TCR came from an adult who was a healthcare worker with PCR-confirmed SARS-CoV-2 infection or an uninfected control (not recorded which). The specimen sequenced was whole blood.

CDR3 DNA sequence: TGCAGTGCTAGACAGGCAGTGACAAACTATGGCTACACCTTC. Its translation: CSARQAVTNYGYTF. J is TRBJ1-2 and V is TRBV20-1; D is ambiguous. Trimming removed 2 bases from V and 2 bases from J, with 12 bases in between. CDR3 size: 14 residues. Germline V gene lookup returns CDR1 DFQATT and CDR2 SNEGSKA (reference sequence).